Following are 8 T cell receptor beta chains from one sample sequenced in a study of early T cells in non-severe SARS-CoV-2 infection. Using its own MiXCR run on the 5' RACE reads, TCRdb lists one record per CDR3 protein. The sample has tens of thousands of distinct CDR3 sequences, about 9.5% seen once. Sequencing used whole blood, obtained at baseline. The receptors shown here come from an adult who was a healthcare worker with PCR-confirmed SARS-CoV-2 infection or an uninfected control (not recorded which).

This clonotype was observed at least ten times. This chain links TRBV14 with TRBJ1-2; 8 nucleotides match TRBD1. Per the germline V gene, CDR1 is SGHDN and CDR2 is FVKESK. The length of the CDR3 is 15 residues. The trim removed 4 bases at V and 7 bases at J, leaving 11 bases unmatched. The CDR3 region has the DNA TGTGCCAGCAGCCCCCTTGATGCAGGGGGCAGTGGCTACACCTTC. Amino acids: CASSPLDAGGSGYTF.

This chain links TRBV2 with TRBJ2-3; D unresolved. Germline CDR1 reads SNHLY; CDR2 reads FYNNEI. CDR3 length: 14 amino acids. V was clipped by 7 bases and J by 4 bases, with 15 bases between them. CDR3: CASTANGFADTQYF. CDR3 sequence (DNA): TGTGCCAGCACAGCAAACGGTTTCGCAGATACGCAGTATTTT.

This clonotype appeared a few times. This sequence joins TRBV28 and TRBJ1-4, with D perhaps matching TRBD1 (6 bases). This CDR3 is 16 amino acids long. With 1 base removed from V and 4 bases from J, the gap between germline ends came to 13 bases. Germline lookup yields CDR1 MDHEN and CDR2 SYDVKM. As DNA, the CDR3 is TGTGCCAGCAGTTTATTCAGGGGCGCTAATAATGAAAAACTGTTTTTT. Protein product: CASSLFRGANNEKLFF.

This clonotype has more than one count but fewer than ten. The rearrangement links TRBV10-3 to TRBJ2-2, with D tentatively TRBD1 (6 bases). The CDR3 spans 14 residues. The germline gives CDR1 ENHRY, CDR2 SYGVKD. V lost 3 bases and J lost 5, with 10 bases in between. This CDR3 reads CAISDNRDTGELFF. In DNA, the CDR3 is TGTGCCATCAGTGATAACAGGGATACCGGGGAGCTGTTTTTT.

The V gene is TRBV6-5, the J gene TRBJ1-1; possible D gene TRBD1, 6 bases. Germline V CDR1 and CDR2: MNHEY, SVGAGI. CDR3 length: 14 residues. Trimming pared 2 bases from V and 4 bases from J, leaving 11 bases between. The CDR3 loop is CASSYAGGGTEAFF. In DNA form, the CDR3 reads TGTGCCAGCAGTTACGCAGGAGGGGGCACTGAAGCTTTCTTT.

This clonotype was detected only a few times. The J gene is TRBJ1-2, the V gene TRBV2; D ambiguous. Trimming left V 6 bases short and J 8 bases short, with 10 bases between. Germline lookup yields CDR1 SNHLY and CDR2 FYNNEI. The CDR3 is made up of 11 amino acids. The CDR3 coding sequence is TGTGCCAGCAGACGGACCCCGGGCTACACCTTC. Its protein product is CASRRTPGYTF.

Comments on this clonotype: One junction end does not reproduce the germline sequence, and a read error may be involved. This chain links TRBV11-2 with TRBJ2-3; unclear D gene. Germline V lookup: CDR1 SGHAT, CDR2 FQNNGV. This CDR3 comprises 14 residues. Here the CDR3 reads CASSTLSFTDTQYF. CDR3 sequence (DNA): TGTGCTAGCAGCACTTTGTCCTTCACAGATACGCAGTATTTT.

The chain recombines TRBV6-6 with TRBJ1-5, with D possibly matching TRBD1 (5 bases). This CDR3 contains 15 residues. From germline, CDR1 is MNHNY and CDR2 SVGAGI (reference sequence). V lost 2 bases, J lost 1 base, and 9 bases lay in between. CDR3 sequence: CASSYQGSSNQPQHF. The CDR3, as DNA: TGTGCCAGCAGTTACCAGGGATCCAGCAATCAGCCCCAGCATTTT.